The text below deals with one TCR beta chain. Antigen: not known. The source of the sample is a study of Ad26.COV2.S vaccination and SARS-CoV-2 variants. Study background: Vaccine-arm donor from the placebo-controlled COV1001 Ad26.COV2.S trial. Once, or twice with 56 days between doses, Ad26.COV2.S was given intramuscularly.

Using immunoSEQ multiplex PCR, the repertoire was profiled, and TCRdb retains in-frame clones only, with some absent. The table shows about 350,000 clones, with 65% to 90% occurring only once. Treatment in this sample: roughly 20 received Ad26.COV2.S at low or high dose, single or two shots; about 5 received placebo; per-sample allocation not given. Sampling was done on day 63 after the first vaccine or placebo injection. General study points: Following vaccination, spike-specific CD8+ and CD4+ T cell responses reportedly exhibited substantial breadth. Analytic work on TCR breadth and depth might have understated the full extent of total T cell responses.

From germline, CDR1 is SQVTM and CDR2 ANQGSEA. V lost 3 bases and J 4 bases, leaving 12 bases between the germline ends. The CDR3 is 14 amino acids. The TCR comes from a person between 18 and 59 years old who received the Ad26.COV2.S COVID-19 vaccine or a placebo. The chain combines TRBV29-1 with TRBJ2-2; D is possibly TRBD2 (7 bases). The sample was peripheral blood, taken in a trial of Ad26.COV2.S vaccine versus placebo. The CDR3 loop is CSVEGGASTGELFF. The CDR3, as DNA: TGCAGCGTTGAGGGGGGGGCGAGCACCGGGGAGCTGTTTTTT.